This passage covers 25 T cell receptor beta chains from one sample sequenced in a study of T cell responses to AZD1222 COVID-19 vaccine. Sequenced by immunoSEQ multiplex PCR; TCRdb stores in-frame clones only, minus some. This table holds some 150,000 clones, 90% found once. Source: peripheral blood, taken on day 0 of AZD1222 vaccination. The source is an adult in good health.

This clone was counted a few times. The chain carries TRBV9 and TRBJ1-4; TRBD1 aligns across 8 bases. The germline V gene encodes CDR1 SGDLS and CDR2 YYNGEE. The junction had 3 bases not matched to a gene; V was cut back by 0 bases and J by 8 bases. This CDR3 comprises 14 residues. CDR3 coding DNA: TGTGCCAGCAGCGTAGGACAGGGGTCCGAAAAACTGTTTTTT. This translates into CASSVGQGSEKLFF.

The chain combines TRBV7-2 with TRBJ1-2, with 9 bases identical to TRBD1. Germline values: CDR1 SGHTA, CDR2 FQGNSA. This CDR3 contains 15 residues. Germline trimming cut 4 bases from V and 7 bases from J; bases unmatched to any gene: 10. The CDR3 DNA reads as TGTGCCAGCAGCTCCCGGACAGGGGACTTCTCTGGCTACACCTTC. As protein: CASSSRTGDFSGYTF. Full variable domain (remainder filled in from reference TRBV7-2 and TRBJ1-2): GAGVSQSPSNKVTEKGKDVELRCDPISGHTALYWYRQSLGQGLEFLIYFQGNSAPDKSGLPSDRFSAERTGGSVSTLTIQRTQQEDSAVYLCASSSRTGDFSGYTFGSGTRLTVV.

V usage is TRBV28 and J usage is TRBJ1-4; 8 bases agree with TRBD1. The CDR3 sequence is 14 residues long. From germline, CDR1 is MDHEN and CDR2 SYDVKM. J lost 5 bases, V lost 6 bases, and 5 bases had no gene match. The CDR3 here is CASSLTGGNEKLFF. The CDR3 nucleotides read TGTGCCAGCAGCCTAACAGGGGGGAATGAAAAACTGTTTTTT.

This clone was detected only once. J is TRBJ1-2 and V is TRBV27; D is perhaps TRBD1 (5 bases). The CDR3 runs 15 residues. CDR1 is MNHEY and CDR2 is SMNVEV in the germline V gene (reference sequence). The V and J ends lost 5 bases and 4 bases respectively, with 17 bases between them. CDR3 nucleotides: TGTGCCAGCAGTGTGCGCTGGGGGGTGGTCTATGGCTACACCTTC. Translating gives CASSVRWGVVYGYTF.

The rearrangement uses TRBV5-1 and TRBJ1-1; D call uncertain. Germline V gene lookup returns CDR1 SGHRS and CDR2 YFSETQ. The CDR3 is 18 residues long. Trimming removed 1 base at V and 1 base at J, with 20 bases between. The CDR3 DNA reads as TGCGCCAGCAGCTTGTTTACTATAGACCAAGGGTGGAACACTGAAGCTTTCTTT. Translation: CASSLFTIDQGWNTEAFF.

This clone is medium-sized (0.01 to 0.1%) by share. The chain links TRBV5-4 to TRBJ1-1, with D unclear. The CDR3 has 13 amino acids. V was shortened by 2 bases and J by 1 base, with 6 bases between the two germline ends. CDR1 SGHNT and CDR2 YYREEE come from the germline V gene (reference sequence). The CDR3: CASSLVKNTEAFF. The CDR3 coding sequence is TGTGCCAGCAGCTTAGTAAAGAACACTGAAGCTTTCTTT.

This sequence joins TRBV4-3 and TRBJ2-7; TRBD1 is a possible D gene (6 bases). There are 15 residues in the CDR3. In germline, CDR1 is LGHNA, CDR2 YSLEER. V lost 0 bases and J 6 bases, leaving 15 bases between the germline ends. The CDR3 DNA reads as TGCGCCAGCAGCCAAGATACAGGGATACTATCCGAGCAGTACTTC. The encoded protein is CASSQDTGILSEQYF.

The chain uses TRBV19 and TRBJ1-4, with TRBD1 matching over 9 bases. Per germline, CDR1 LNHDA and CDR2 SQIVND (reference sequence). CDR3 length equals 16 residues. Germline trimming cut 2 bases from V and 7 bases from J; bases unmatched to any gene: 8. The CDR3 sequence: CASSIRDRAWGEKLFF. In DNA, the CDR3 is TGTGCCAGTAGTATAAGGGACAGGGCATGGGGTGAAAAACTGTTTTTT.

The V and J genes are TRBV5-1 and TRBJ2-1; 9 bases align to TRBD2. The V gene's germline CDR1 is SGHRS and CDR2 YFSETQ. CDR3 length: 15 amino acids. V trimming: 4 bases; J trimming: 6 bases; junction bases outside the gene matches: 8. CDR3 sequence (DNA): TGCGCCAGCAGCGGTAGCGGGAGCACGGGCAATGAGCAGTTCTTC. This encodes CASSGSGSTGNEQFF.

This clone was recorded only once. The chain has TRBV4-1 and TRBJ2-2; 10 positions agree with TRBD2. The CDR3 has 17 residues. V lost 2 bases, J lost 2 bases, and 5 bases stayed unmatched. Per germline, CDR1 MGHRA and CDR2 YSYEKL. For the CDR3, the DNA is TGCGCCAGCAGCCAAACTGGACTAGCGGCCAACACCGGGGAGCTGTTTTTT. This encodes CASSQTGLAANTGELFF.

The V gene is TRBV6-5, the J gene TRBJ1-5; 7 bases agree with TRBD1. The germline CDR1 and CDR2 sequences are MNHEY and SVGAGI. The J segment lost 7 bases and the V segment lost 6 bases, leaving 9 bases of the junction unmatched. CDR3 length: 14 residues. CDR3: CASRPDRAWQPQHF. CDR3 in DNA: TGTGCCAGCAGGCCAGACAGGGCTTGGCAGCCCCAGCATTTT.

The chain carries TRBV3-1 (or the pseudogene TRBV3-2) and TRBJ1-2; D is unresolved. The V end was cut by 1 base, the J end by 7 bases, with 13 bases between. The CDR3 has 14 residues. The germline V gene encodes CDR1 LGHDT and CDR2 YNNKEL (reference sequence). The chain's CDR3 is CASSQGGGSGGYTF. DNA for the CDR3: TGTGCCAGCAGCCAAGGGGGAGGGTCCGGTGGCTACACCTTC.

V gene TRBV9 combines with J gene TRBJ1-3, with TRBD1 identical over 7 bases. The germline V gene has CDR1 SGDLS and CDR2 YYNGEE. V shed 4 bases, J shed 4 bases, and the junction held 14 bases outside the gene matches. This CDR3 contains 17 residues. CDR3 sequence (DNA): TGTGCCAGCAGCACCAGAAGGACAGGTAATATCGGAAACACCATATATTTT. This codes for CASSTRRTGNIGNTIYF.

V is TRBV20-1 and J is TRBJ2-1, with D perhaps TRBD1 or TRBD2 (5 bases each). V dropped 6 bases and J dropped 9 bases, with 9 bases sitting between them. The CDR3 length is 10 residues. The V gene's germline CDR1 is DFQATT and CDR2 SNEGSKA (reference sequence). The CDR3 reads CSAGPVEQFF. DNA for the CDR3: TGCAGTGCGGGACCCGTTGAGCAGTTCTTC.

The chain employs TRBV30 and TRBJ2-3; 9 bases map to TRBD2. V lost 5 bases and J lost 1; bases outside the gene matches: 1. Germline V gene lookup returns CDR1 GTSNPN and CDR2 SVGIG (reference sequence). The CDR3 loop spans 13 amino acids. CDR3 sequence (DNA): TGTGCCTGGGAGCGGGAGGGCACAGATACGCAGTATTTT. This translates into CAWEREGTDTQYF.

CDR3 in amino acids: CASSLGTVNSPLHF. CDR3 sequence (DNA): TGTGCCAGCAGCCTGGGGACAGTTAATTCACCCCTCCACTTT. The J gene is TRBJ1-6, the V gene TRBV7-3; 7 nucleotides line up with TRBD1. Germline lookup yields CDR1 SGHTA and CDR2 FQGTGA. V lost 5 bases, J lost 6 bases, and 4 bases stayed unmatched. CDR3 length: 14 amino acids.

The chain recombines TRBV30 with TRBJ2-1; no clear D. The CDR3 is 11 amino acids. Germline-derived CDR1 and CDR2 are GTSNPN and SVGIG (reference sequence). V lost 0 bases to trimming and J lost 9 bases, with 6 bases between them. The CDR3 DNA reads TGTGCCTGGAGTGTATGGGGTGAGCAGTTCTTC. As protein: CAWSVWGEQFF.

This rearrangement joins TRBV18 to TRBJ2-1; 8 nucleotides agree with TRBD2. The length of the CDR3 is 13 residues. Germline V gene data show CDR1 as KGHSH and CDR2 as LQKENI. V was clipped by 0 bases and J by 9 bases; unmatched bases: 1. This CDR3 is CASSPPRGAEQFF. The CDR3 DNA is TGTGCCAGCTCACCACCGCGGGGGGCTGAGCAGTTCTTC.

As DNA, the CDR3 is TGTGCCAGCAGCTTAATGCCGGGGACAACGGGTCAGCCCCAGCATTTT. This sequence encodes CASSLMPGTTGQPQHF. The chain links TRBV7-2 to TRBJ1-5; D is possibly TRBD1 (6 bases). This CDR3 is built from 16 residues. V lost 2 bases and J 6 bases, leaving 17 bases between the germline ends. The germline gives CDR1 SGHTA, CDR2 FQGNSA.

CDR3 amino acids: CASSLRGMKGTDTQYF. The CDR3 coding sequence is TGTGCCAGCAGCTTGCGGGGGATGAAAGGGACAGATACGCAGTATTTT. The chain links TRBV5-8 to TRBJ2-3, with D perhaps matching TRBD2 (6 bases). The CDR3 is made up of 16 amino acids. Germline CDR1 is SGHTS and CDR2 is YDEGEE. V was shortened by 1 base and J by 3 bases, with 15 bases between the two germline ends. The full variable domain, completed using reference TRBV5-8 and TRBJ2-3, is EAGVTQSPTHLIKTRGQQATLRCSPISGHTSVYWYQQALGLGLQFLLWYDEGEERNRGNFPPRFSGRQFPNYSSELNVNALELEDSALYLCASSLRGMKGTDTQYFGPGTRLTVL.

V usage is TRBV4-3 and J usage is TRBJ2-3; tentatively, D is TRBD1 or TRBD2 (5 bases each). Germline V CDR1 and CDR2: LGHNA, YSLEER. Trimming cost V 0 bases and J 6 bases, with 10 bases left between them. This CDR3 has 14 amino acids. CDR3 amino acids: CASSQEGVGDTQYF. The CDR3 coding sequence is TGCGCCAGCAGCCAAGAGGGGGTGGGGGATACGCAGTATTTT.

The CDR3 protein is CSVEGGVGGTGELFF. The CDR3 DNA reads TGCAGCGTTGAAGGTGGGGTAGGTGGCACCGGGGAGCTGTTTTTT. The chain has TRBV29-1 and TRBJ2-2, with no clear D. The CDR3 is 15 amino acids. With 1 base removed from V and 4 bases from J, the gap between germline ends came to 13 bases. Per germline, CDR1 SQVTM and CDR2 ANQGSEA.

J is TRBJ2-5 and V is TRBV5-1; tentatively, D is TRBD1 (7 bases). The V end lost 1 base, the J end lost 2 bases, and 9 bases lay between the germline ends. Germline-derived CDR1 and CDR2 are SGHRS and YFSETQ. The CDR3 is 14 residues long. The DNA for the CDR3 is TGCGCCAGCAGCTTGCCAGGGGGGCAAGAGACCCAGTACTTC. It is translated as CASSLPGGQETQYF.

This clone was seen once. The gene calls are TRBV19 and TRBJ1-2; the match to TRBD1 covers 9 bases. This CDR3 contains 17 residues. The junction had 16 bases not matched to a gene; V was cut back by 6 bases and J by 5 bases. Germline V gene lookup returns CDR1 LNHDA and CDR2 SQIVND (reference sequence). The CDR3 nucleotides are TGTGCCAGTAGGAGCCACCGGGACAGGGACTTTCATTATGGCTACACCTTC. It is translated as CASRSHRDRDFHYGYTF. Full variable domain (outside the CDR3, taken from reference TRBV19 and TRBJ1-2): DGGITQSPKYLFRKEGQNVTLSCEQNLNHDAMYWYRQDPGQGLRLIYYSQIVNDFQKGDIAEGYSVSREKKESFPLTVTSAQKNPTAFYLCASRSHRDRDFHYGYTFGSGTRLTVV.

The chain recombines TRBV5-4 with TRBJ2-1; 10 nucleotides align to TRBD2. CDR1 and CDR2 (germline): SGHNT, YYREEE (reference sequence). With V trimmed by 4 bases and J by 6 bases, 7 bases remained unmatched. CDR3 size: 15 residues. The CDR3 protein is CASSHETSGFNEQFF. Here the CDR3 DNA reads TGTGCCAGCAGCCACGAGACTAGCGGGTTCAATGAGCAGTTCTTC.